Presented here are 29 T cell receptor beta chains from one specimen sequenced in a study of cytomegalovirus exposure and HLA in healthy donors. Assay: immunoSEQ multiplex PCR; the TCRdb copy retains only in-frame clones and omits some. The data show some 170,000 clones, under 90% seen once. Sequencing was performed on PBMCs. The source of these receptors is a woman in her late teens or twenties in good health and CMV-seropositive.

The chain recombines TRBV4-1 with TRBJ1-1; 7 positions agree with TRBD1. CDR3 length equals 17 residues. J gave up 4 bases and V 0 bases, and 11 bases lay outside the gene matches. Germline CDR1 reads MGHRA; CDR2 reads YSYEKL. CDR3 in amino acids: CASSQDLPGTAGTEAFF. The CDR3 coding sequence is TGCGCCAGCAGCCAAGACCTCCCGGGGACAGCTGGCACTGAAGCTTTCTTT.

This chain uses TRBV7-2 with TRBJ1-2, with TRBD1 matching 7 bases. The CDR3 covers 16 residues. V dropped 3 bases and J dropped 2; count of bases not matched to a gene: 9. The germline V gene encodes CDR1 SGHTA and CDR2 FQGNSA. CDR3 DNA: TGTGCCAGCAGCTTTTTCCAGGGGGTGAGGAACTATGGCTACACCTTC. Encoded protein: CASSFFQGVRNYGYTF.

J is TRBJ2-4 and V is TRBV28, with 11 positions matching TRBD1. Germline V gene data show CDR1 as MDHEN and CDR2 as SYDVKM. The V gene end was trimmed by 1 base and the J gene end by 8 bases; junction bases not matched to a gene: 7. This CDR3 is built from 16 residues. CDR3 sequence (DNA): TGTGCCAGCAGTTTATTGGGGACAGGGGGTCGCGACATTCAGTACTTC. Translated: CASSLLGTGGRDIQYF.

The rearrangement uses TRBV6-1 and TRBJ2-3, with unresolved D. This CDR3 region has 12 residues. Trimming left V 6 bases short and J 4 bases short, with 8 bases between. CDR1 and CDR2 (germline): MNHNS, SASEGT. CDR3 nucleotide sequence: TGTGCCAGCAGCGGTCGGTCAGATACGCAGTATTTT. Its translation is CASSGRSDTQYF.

In this sample, this clone turned up a few times. The chain recombines TRBV19 with TRBJ1-5; the D is unclear. CDR1 LNHDA and CDR2 SQIVND come from the germline V gene (reference sequence). V was clipped by 8 bases and J by 0 bases, with 11 bases between them. The CDR3 spans 14 residues. The CDR3 coding sequence is TGTGCCAGTTACGACGGGAATAGCAATCAGCCCCAGCATTTT. Residues: CASYDGNSNQPQHF. Together with reference TRBV19 and TRBJ1-5, the CDR3 gives the full variable domain: DGGITQSPKYLFRKEGQNVTLSCEQNLNHDAMYWYRQDPGQGLRLIYYSQIVNDFQKGDIAEGYSVSREKKESFPLTVTSAQKNPTAFYLCASYDGNSNQPQHFGDGTRLSIL.

The chain employs TRBV4-1 and TRBJ2-5; D gene uncertain. Trimming removed 0 bases at V and 7 bases at J, with 9 bases between. The CDR3 is 13 amino acids. Per the germline V gene, CDR1 is MGHRA and CDR2 is YSYEKL. For the CDR3, the DNA is TGCGCCAGCAGCCAAGAACCCCGGTGGACCCAGTACTTC. Residues: CASSQEPRWTQYF.

The chain has TRBV2 and TRBJ2-1, with TRBD2 matching over 8 bases. The CDR3 spans 13 residues. Germline loops: CDR1 SNHLY, CDR2 FYNNEI. V trimming: 3 bases; J trimming: 15 bases; junction bases outside the gene matches: 10. The DNA of the CDR3 is TGTGCCAGCAGTGACCAGGGACTAGACCCTCCGTTCTTC. This encodes CASSDQGLDPPFF.

J is TRBJ2-7 and V is TRBV5-4; no clear D gene. This CDR3 is built from 14 residues. The V gene's germline CDR1 is SGHNT and CDR2 YYREEE (reference sequence). V lost 3 bases to trimming and J lost 2 bases, with 12 bases between them. Here the CDR3 reads CASSSPNMAYEQYF. The CDR3 nucleotides are TGTGCCAGCAGCTCCCCAAACATGGCCTACGAGCAGTACTTC.

This chain joins TRBV9 and TRBJ2-3; D might be TRBD2 (5 bases). The V end was cut by 3 bases, the J end by 2 bases, with 13 bases between. The CDR3 length is 15 residues. From germline, CDR1 is SGDLS and CDR2 YYNGEE. The CDR3 DNA reads as TGTGCCAGCAGCGACCGGGATCCATTCACAGATACGCAGTATTTT. Protein product: CASSDRDPFTDTQYF.

This chain joins TRBV5-1 and TRBJ2-3, with a weak D call TRBD1 (6 bases). The CDR3 covers 12 residues. CDR1 is SGHRS, CDR2 YFSETQ, per germline. V shed 2 bases and J shed 6 bases, with 7 bases lying between them. The CDR3, as DNA: TGCGCCAGCAGCTTAGACAGGGATACGCAGTATTTT. Amino acids: CASSLDRDTQYF.

The DNA of the CDR3 is TGTGCCAGTAGGACACAGGGCAACACTGAAGCTTTCTTT. It specifies CASRTQGNTEAFF. The rearrangement joins TRBV19 to TRBJ1-1; a weak D match, TRBD1 (6 bases). V dropped 6 bases and J dropped 2 bases, with 10 bases sitting between them. CDR1 and CDR2 (germline): LNHDA, SQIVND (reference sequence). This CDR3 has 13 amino acids.

The gene calls are TRBV12-5 and TRBJ2-7; 9 bases align to TRBD2. The CDR3 covers 17 residues. Germline assignment: CDR1 LGHNT and CDR2 FRNRAP. V was pared by 2 bases and J by 2 bases, with 10 bases of the junction left unmatched. The DNA of the CDR3 is TGTGCTAGTGGTTTGATTGGAGGACTAGCGTTTGCCTACGAGCAGTACTTC. Translation gives CASGLIGGLAFAYEQYF.

This chain uses TRBV6-5 with TRBJ2-5, with 9 bases identical to TRBD2. The CDR3 consists of 15 residues. With V trimmed by 5 bases and J by 5 bases, 9 bases remained unmatched. Germline V gene lookup returns CDR1 MNHEY and CDR2 SVGAGI. The CDR3 DNA follows: TGTGCCAGCAGTCCCGAAGGCGGGAGGGGGGAGACCCAGTACTTC. Its protein is CASSPEGGRGETQYF.

The chain employs TRBV18 and TRBJ2-2, with 13 positions matching TRBD2. The germline V gene has CDR1 KGHSH and CDR2 LQKENI. The CDR3 extends over 17 amino acids. Losses at the gene ends were 2 bases for V and 1 base for J; bases not matched to a gene: 1. CDR3: CASSPGTSGVNTGELFF. CDR3 in DNA: TGTGCCAGCTCACCAGGGACTAGCGGGGTGAACACCGGGGAGCTGTTTTTT. The complete variable domain, with remaining parts taken from reference TRBV18 and TRBJ2-2, reads NAGVMQNPRHLVRRRGQEARLRCSPMKGHSHVYWYRQLPEEGLKFMVYLQKENIIDESGMPKERFSAEFPKEGPSILRIQQVVRGDSAAYFCASSPGTSGVNTGELFFGEGSRLTVL.

This chain links TRBV2 with TRBJ2-7; D perhaps matches TRBD2 (6 bases). The CDR3 covers 15 residues. CDR1 and CDR2 from the germline V gene are SNHLY and FYNNEI. V lost 5 bases to trimming and J lost 3 bases, with 17 bases between them. The CDR3 loop is CASSSVADSGYEQYF. The CDR3 DNA follows: TGTGCCAGCAGTTCCGTAGCGGACTCGGGCTACGAGCAGTACTTC.

In its sample, this clone was seen once. The chain is built from TRBV5-1 and TRBJ2-7; 7 positions match TRBD2. The length of the CDR3 is 15 residues. J lost 6 bases, V lost 0 bases, and 9 bases had no gene match. The germline CDR1 and CDR2 sequences are SGHRS and YFSETQ. DNA for the CDR3: TGCGCCAGCAGCTTGGTGACCGCTGGGGGGGGCGAGCAGTACTTC. This encodes CASSLVTAGGGEQYF.

J is TRBJ2-7 and V is TRBV30; 9 nucleotides match TRBD1. V lost 5 bases and J lost 6; bases outside the gene matches: 8. Germline V gene sequence: CDR1 GTSNPN, CDR2 SVGIG (reference sequence). This CDR3 spans 13 amino acids. The CDR3 region has the DNA TGTGCCTGGGCGGAGGACAGGGGATCCGAGCAGTACTTC. This gives the protein CAWAEDRGSEQYF.

In DNA, the CDR3 is TGTGCCAGCAGCTTAGTTGCGGGAGGGGGAAGCACAGATACGCAGTATTTT. Its translation: CASSLVAGGGSTDTQYF. The chain joins TRBV11-3 to TRBJ2-3, with 9 bases lining up with TRBD2. Trimming cost V 1 base and J 0 bases; bases outside gene matches: 5. The CDR3 spans 17 residues. Germline CDR1 SGHNT, CDR2 YENEEA. The full variable domain, rest sourced from reference TRBV11-3 and TRBJ2-3, is EAGVVQSPRYKIIEKKQPVAFWCNPISGHNTLYWYLQNLGQGPELLIRYENEEAVDDSQLPKDRFSAERLKGVDSTLKIQPAELGDSAVYLCASSLVAGGGSTDTQYFGPGTRLTVL.

J is TRBJ2-5 and V is TRBV30; 7 nucleotides line up with TRBD2. The length of the CDR3 is 13 residues. Germline CDR1 reads GTSNPN; CDR2 reads SVGIG (reference sequence). V dropped 1 base and J dropped 7; count of bases not matched to a gene: 6. This CDR3 is CAWSETSYGTQYF. The CDR3 DNA sequence: TGTGCCTGGAGTGAGACTAGCTACGGGACCCAGTACTTC.

CDR3 bases: TGTGCCAGCACACCGGGGACAGCCAACTATGGCTACACCTTC. Amino acids: CASTPGTANYGYTF. The chain has TRBV6-5 and TRBJ1-2; TRBD1 agrees at 7 bases. The CDR3 runs to 14 residues. V was pared by 7 bases and J by 2 bases, with 7 bases of the junction left unmatched. Germline V gene data show CDR1 as MNHEY and CDR2 as SVGAGI.

The V gene is TRBV5-1, the J gene TRBJ2-2; D is possibly TRBD1 (5 bases). CDR1 is SGHRS, CDR2 YFSETQ, per germline. The CDR3 extends over 14 amino acids. V was clipped by 0 bases and J by 9 bases, with 12 bases between them. The CDR3 loop is CASSLGDSLRELFF. The CDR3 DNA reads TGCGCCAGCAGCTTGGGCGACAGCTTACGGGAGCTGTTTTTT.

V is TRBV27 and J is TRBJ1-5, with TRBD1 matching over 7 bases. Trimming cost V 5 bases and J 6 bases; bases outside gene matches: 7. The CDR3 runs to 14 residues. Germline-derived CDR1 and CDR2 are MNHEY and SMNVEV (reference sequence). The CDR3 loop is CASSPTGDGQPQHF. In DNA form, the CDR3 reads TGTGCCAGCAGTCCAACAGGGGATGGTCAGCCCCAGCATTTT.

J is TRBJ2-1 and V is TRBV5-6; TRBD2 agrees at 14 bases. With 1 base clipped from V and 4 bases from J, the junction kept 1 base outside the gene matches. Germline V gene sequence: CDR1 SGHDT, CDR2 YYEEEE. The CDR3 loop spans 16 amino acids. Here the CDR3 reads CASSLRTSGRYNEQFF. The CDR3 DNA follows: TGTGCCAGCAGCTTGCGGACTAGCGGGAGGTACAATGAGCAGTTCTTC.

V usage is TRBV30 and J usage is TRBJ2-2, with 15 bases lining up with TRBD2. Germline V gene lookup returns CDR1 GTSNPN and CDR2 SVGIG (reference sequence). V lost 2 bases to trimming and J lost 3 bases; unmatched junction nucleotides: 10. There are 19 residues in the CDR3. The CDR3 bases are TGTGCCTGGAGTTTCCCGGGACTAGCGGGAGGTAGGCACACCGGGGAGCTGTTTTTT. Encoded protein: CAWSFPGLAGGRHTGELFF. Together with reference TRBV30 and TRBJ2-2, the CDR3 gives the full variable domain: SQTIHQWPATLVQPVGSPLSLECTVEGTSNPNLYWYRQAAGRGLQLLFYSVGIGQISSEVPQNLSASRPQDRQFILSSKKLLLSDSGFYLCAWSFPGLAGGRHTGELFFGEGSRLTVL.

CDR3 sequence (DNA): TGTGCCAGCGCGGGACAGGGGGATGAAAAACTGTTTTTT. Translating gives CASAGQGDEKLFF. The chain employs TRBV13 and TRBJ1-4, with TRBD1 identical over 11 bases. The V and J ends lost 8 bases and 6 bases, in that order; junction bases with no gene match: 2. The germline V gene encodes CDR1 PRHDT and CDR2 FYEKMQ (reference sequence). The CDR3 has 13 amino acids.

The chain combines TRBV6-6 with TRBJ2-2; D remains ambiguous. The CDR3 has 15 amino acids. CDR1 and CDR2 (germline): MNHNY, SVGAGI (reference sequence). Trimming took off 7 bases at V and 6 bases at J, with 18 bases between the two ends. CDR3 region: CASNNKERWPGELFF. The CDR3 DNA is TGTGCCAGCAACAACAAAGAGCGATGGCCCGGGGAGCTGTTTTTT.

The CDR3 bases are TGTGCCATCAGGGTCGACAGGGAAGAACCTAACTATGGCTACACCTTC. Amino acid sequence: CAIRVDREEPNYGYTF. J is TRBJ1-2 and V is TRBV10-3; 7 bases fit TRBD1. J lost 0 bases, V lost 6 bases, and 10 bases had no gene match. CDR3 length: 16 amino acids. The germline CDR1 and CDR2 sequences are ENHRY and SYGVKD.

The chain joins TRBV30 to TRBJ1-2; 9 bases line up with TRBD1. The CDR3 spans 13 residues. Germline-derived CDR1 and CDR2 are GTSNPN and SVGIG (reference sequence). The V and J ends lost 3 bases and 8 bases, in that order; junction bases with no gene match: 7. CDR3 residues: CAWRKDRGTGYTF. The CDR3 DNA sequence: TGTGCCTGGAGAAAGGACAGGGGAACCGGCTACACCTTC.

This clone has just one count. The CDR3: CASSARDKEYF. CDR3 bases: TGTGCCAGCAGCGCCCGGGACAAGGAGTACTTC. The chain has TRBV5-4 and TRBJ2-7, with D tentatively TRBD1 (6 bases). Germline values: CDR1 SGHNT, CDR2 YYREEE (reference sequence). The CDR3 extends over 11 amino acids. Trimming removed 4 bases from V and 11 bases from J, with 13 bases in between.